These T cell receptor beta chains were read from a single sample in a study of T-cell reconstitution after alpha-beta-depleted transplantation in children. TCRdb recomputed calls from the PCR reads with MiXCR, one row per CDR3 protein. This sample yields fewer than 550,000 distinct CDR3 sequences, of which roughly 10% are seen a single time; 4.5% to 7% belongs to the top ten. The starting material was PBMCs from the stem cell graft donor, obtained from the stem cell graft. The receptors come from a human donor who donated a stem cell graft to a child with acute myeloid leukemia. The CDR3 runs from the conserved cysteine through the conserved F or W. D genes are given only for firm matches. Clone size is shown for a subset of rows, as once, few, many or a class of expanded clone.

TRBV19	.	.	TRBJ2-2	TGTGCCAGTAGTACCCCTACAGCTACCGGGGAGCTGTTTTTT	CASSTPTATGELFF
TRBV27	TRBD1	few	TRBJ1-2	TGTGCCAGCAGTTTATCCGGGACAGGGTTGACCTACACCTTC	CASSLSGTGLTYTF
TRBV20-1	TRBD2	few	TRBJ2-5	TGCAGTGCTCAGGGACTAGCGGGGGGGATCCAAGAGACCCAGTACTTC	CSAQGLAGGIQETQYF
TRBV7-2	.	few	TRBJ2-2	TGTGCCAGCAGCTTAGTTCGGGTCGGGGAGCTGTTTTTT	CASSLVRVGELFF
TRBV4-1	TRBD1	.	TRBJ1-2	TGCGCCAGCAGAGGGACAGGGGGGTATGGCTACACCTTC	CASRGTGGYGYTF
TRBV12-3/TRBV12-4	.	few	TRBJ2-1	TGTGCCAGCAGTCCGGGAACGATTCGGGGCTTTAATGAGCAGTTCTTC	CASSPGTIRGFNEQFF
TRBV6-1	TRBD2	.	TRBJ2-3	TGTGCCAGCAGCTCACCGGGACTAGCGGTCACAGATACGCAGTATTTT	CASSSPGLAVTDTQYF
TRBV18	TRBD2	.	TRBJ2-1	TGTGCCAGCTCCAACCGGACTAGCGGATACAATGAGCAGTTCTTC	CASSNRTSGYNEQFF
TRBV6-1	.	.	TRBJ2-3	TGTGCCAGCAGAACCGGGGTTACCACTAGCACAGATACGCAGTATTTT	CASRTGVTTSTDTQYF
TRBV5-1	TRBD2	few	TRBJ2-7	TGCGCCAGCAGCTGGAAAAGCGGGATCGACGAGCAGTACTTC	CASSWKSGIDEQYF
TRBV20-1	.	few	TRBJ2-1	TGCAGTGCCTATCTAAGAATGGGCGGGAATGAGCAGTTCTTC	CSAYLRMGGNEQFF
TRBV20-1	.	many	TRBJ2-3	TGCAGTGCTAGATTGCAGACTGATACGCAGTATTTT	CSARLQTDTQYF